Included here is one TCR beta chain sequence, with context. Germline-derived CDR1 and CDR2 are LGHDT and YNNKEL (reference sequence). V was pared by 1 base and J by 2 bases, with 5 bases between. The CDR3 is made up of 13 amino acids. In the authors' methods: The assay estimated nucleated cells by amplifying reference gene primers. Sequenced by immunoSEQ multiplex PCR; TCRdb stores in-frame clones only, minus some. The V and J calls and clone size come from that table; D and trimming were worked out from the DNA. Of 65,000 to 90,000 clones listed, approximately 80% were seen once; the top ten hold about 6.5%. The sample originates from a study of blood T cell repertoires in COVID-19. For the study at large: The United States, Italy and Spain were the sources of the acute and convalescent COVID-19 samples. Nucleic acid was either cDNA or gDNA, and it came from T cells, B-cell-depleted T cells, or PBMCs.

This chain joins TRBV3-1 (or the pseudogene TRBV3-2) and TRBJ1-2; D is possibly TRBD1 (5 bases). Sequencing used peripheral blood. The receptor's source is a woman between 55 and 75 years old with acute or convalescent COVID-19. Here the CDR3 DNA reads TGTGCCAGCAGCCAAGCAGGGAACTATGGCTACACCTTC. Its translation: CASSQAGNYGYTF.